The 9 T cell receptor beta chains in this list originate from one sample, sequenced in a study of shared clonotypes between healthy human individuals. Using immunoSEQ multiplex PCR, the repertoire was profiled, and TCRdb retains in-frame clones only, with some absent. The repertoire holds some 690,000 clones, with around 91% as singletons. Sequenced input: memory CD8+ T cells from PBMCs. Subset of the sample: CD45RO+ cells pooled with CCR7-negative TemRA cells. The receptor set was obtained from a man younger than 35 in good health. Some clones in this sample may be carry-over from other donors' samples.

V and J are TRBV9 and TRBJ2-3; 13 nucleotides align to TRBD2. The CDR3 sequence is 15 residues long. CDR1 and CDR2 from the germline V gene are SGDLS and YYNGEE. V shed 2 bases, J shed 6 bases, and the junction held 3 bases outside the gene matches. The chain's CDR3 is CASSVTSGRLDTQYF. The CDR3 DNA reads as TGTGCCAGCAGCGTGACTAGCGGGAGGTTGGATACGCAGTATTTT.

The CDR3, as DNA: TGTGCCAGTAGTATAAGGGGCATCGGGGGATACAATGAGCAGTTCTTC. Residues: CASSIRGIGGYNEQFF. The V and J genes are TRBV19 and TRBJ2-1; perhaps TRBD2 as D (6 bases). This CDR3 has 16 amino acids. Germline V gene lookup returns CDR1 LNHDA and CDR2 SQIVND (reference sequence). V dropped 2 bases and J dropped 4 bases, with 15 bases sitting between them.

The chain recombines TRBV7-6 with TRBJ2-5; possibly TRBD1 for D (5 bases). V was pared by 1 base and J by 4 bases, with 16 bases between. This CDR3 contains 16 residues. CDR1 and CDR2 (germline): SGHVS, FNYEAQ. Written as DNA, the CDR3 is TGTGCCAGCAGCTTAGTGGTGGGGCAACTGAGAGAGACCCAGTACTTC. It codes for CASSLVVGQLRETQYF.

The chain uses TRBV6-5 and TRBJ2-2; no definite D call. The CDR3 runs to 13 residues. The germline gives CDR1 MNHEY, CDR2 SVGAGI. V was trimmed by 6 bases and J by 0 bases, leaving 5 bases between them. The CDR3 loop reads CASRTPNTGELFF. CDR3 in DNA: TGTGCCAGCAGGACCCCGAACACCGGGGAGCTGTTTTTT.

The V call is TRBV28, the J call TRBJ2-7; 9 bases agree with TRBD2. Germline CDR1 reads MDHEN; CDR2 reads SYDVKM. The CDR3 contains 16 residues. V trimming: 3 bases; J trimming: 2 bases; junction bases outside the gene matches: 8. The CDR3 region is CASSFLASGVTYEQYF. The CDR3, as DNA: TGTGCCAGCAGTTTTCTGGCTAGCGGGGTCACCTACGAGCAGTACTTC.

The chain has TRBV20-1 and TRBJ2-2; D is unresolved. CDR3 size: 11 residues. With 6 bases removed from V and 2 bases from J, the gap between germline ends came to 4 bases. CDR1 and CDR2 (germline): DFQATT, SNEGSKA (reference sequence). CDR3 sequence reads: CSAGNTGELFF. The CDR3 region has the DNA TGCAGTGCGGGAAACACCGGGGAGCTGTTTTTT.

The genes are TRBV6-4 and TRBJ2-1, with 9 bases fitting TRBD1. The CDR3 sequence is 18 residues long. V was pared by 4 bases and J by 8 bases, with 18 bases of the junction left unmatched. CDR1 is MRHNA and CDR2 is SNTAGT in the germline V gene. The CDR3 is CASSGQPYRGRKSDEQFF. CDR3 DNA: TGTGCCAGCAGTGGGCAGCCCTACAGGGGGCGCAAGTCTGATGAGCAGTTCTTC.

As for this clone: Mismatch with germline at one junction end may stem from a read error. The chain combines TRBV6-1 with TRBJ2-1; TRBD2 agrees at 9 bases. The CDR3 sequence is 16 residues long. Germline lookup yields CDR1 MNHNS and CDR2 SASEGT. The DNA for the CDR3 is TGTGCCATCAGTGAGTCCAGGACTAGCGTCTACAATGAGCAGTTCTTC. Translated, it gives CAISESRTSVYNEQFF.

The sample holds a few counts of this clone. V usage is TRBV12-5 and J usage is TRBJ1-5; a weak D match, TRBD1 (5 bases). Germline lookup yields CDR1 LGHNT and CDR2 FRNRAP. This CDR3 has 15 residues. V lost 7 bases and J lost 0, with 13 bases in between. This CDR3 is CASALGGYSNQPQHF. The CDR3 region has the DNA TGTGCTAGTGCCCTGGGGGGTTATAGCAATCAGCCCCAGCATTTT. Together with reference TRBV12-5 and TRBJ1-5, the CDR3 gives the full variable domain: DARVTQTPRHKVTEMGQEVTMRCQPILGHNTVFWYRQTMMQGLELLAYFRNRAPLDDSGMPKDRFSAEMPDATLATLKIQPSEPRDSAVYFCASALGGYSNQPQHFGDGTRLSIL.